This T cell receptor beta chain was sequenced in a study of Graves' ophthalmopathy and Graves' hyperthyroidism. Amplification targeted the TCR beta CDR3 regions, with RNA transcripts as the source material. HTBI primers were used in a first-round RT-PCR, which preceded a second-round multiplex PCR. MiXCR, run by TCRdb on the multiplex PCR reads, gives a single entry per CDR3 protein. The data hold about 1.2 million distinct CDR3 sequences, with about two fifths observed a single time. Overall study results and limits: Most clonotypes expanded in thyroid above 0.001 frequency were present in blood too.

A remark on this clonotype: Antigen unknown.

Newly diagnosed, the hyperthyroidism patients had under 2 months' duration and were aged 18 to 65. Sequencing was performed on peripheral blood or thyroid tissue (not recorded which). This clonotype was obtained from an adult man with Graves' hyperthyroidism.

The CDR3 coding sequence is TGTGCCAGCAGTGAATTCCCGGGGCGGGCCAGGACCCAGTACTTC. It is translated as CASSEFPGRARTQYF. The chain links TRBV25-1 to TRBJ2-5; the D gene could be TRBD1 or TRBD2 (5 bases each). The CDR3 is 15 amino acids. The germline gives CDR1 MGHDK, CDR2 SYGVNS. Trimming stripped 1 base from V and 7 bases from J, with 16 bases between.